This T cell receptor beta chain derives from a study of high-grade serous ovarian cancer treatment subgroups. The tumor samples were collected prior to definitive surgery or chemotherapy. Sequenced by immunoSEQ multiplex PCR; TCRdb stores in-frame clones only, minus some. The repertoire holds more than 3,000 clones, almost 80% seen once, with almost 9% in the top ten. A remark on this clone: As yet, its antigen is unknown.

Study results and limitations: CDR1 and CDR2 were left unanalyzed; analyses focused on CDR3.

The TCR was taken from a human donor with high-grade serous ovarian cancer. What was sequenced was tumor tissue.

The CDR3 DNA sequence: TGTGCCAGCAGTTTCACCCAGTCGTCCCAGCATTTT. Its translation: CASSFTQSSQHF. V and J are TRBV28 and TRBJ1-5, with no clear D. The germline V gene has CDR1 MDHEN and CDR2 SYDVKM. V was trimmed by 3 bases and J by 11 bases, leaving 11 bases between them. The length of the CDR3 is 12 residues.